The subject of this entry is one T cell receptor (beta chain). The antigen is not known. Every TCR beta cDNA library bore unique molecular identifiers. TCRdb ran MiXCR on the PCR reads and lists one entry per CDR3 protein. The table has about 180,000 distinct CDR3 sequences, approximately 30% seen once. This CDR3 is 15 amino acids long. J gave up 5 bases and V 8 bases, and 10 bases lay outside the gene matches. Looked up from germline, CDR1 is DFQATT and CDR2 is SNEGSKA (reference sequence). The sample belongs to a study of post-analysis software for immune sequencing data. In the study overall: Recorded disease courses covered relapsing-remitting, secondary progressive and progressive-relapsing multiple sclerosis. Some patients had no subtype annotation.

Study-wide results and caveats: Patients showed TRBV5-6, TRBV5-1 and TRBV20-1 among four to six TRBV segments more frequent than in controls. Among multiple sclerosis patients, normalized Chao1 diversity was significantly below that of controls. F-measure co-clustering was strong for batch-matched samples.

The J gene is TRBJ1-6, the V gene TRBV20-1, with TRBD1 matching 9 bases. The receptor comes from a girl under 18 with multiple sclerosis. The sample taken for sequencing was blood. CDR3 protein: CSTGTGPFNNSPLHF. Here the CDR3 DNA reads TGCAGTACAGGGACAGGGCCGTTTAATAATTCACCCCTCCACTTT.